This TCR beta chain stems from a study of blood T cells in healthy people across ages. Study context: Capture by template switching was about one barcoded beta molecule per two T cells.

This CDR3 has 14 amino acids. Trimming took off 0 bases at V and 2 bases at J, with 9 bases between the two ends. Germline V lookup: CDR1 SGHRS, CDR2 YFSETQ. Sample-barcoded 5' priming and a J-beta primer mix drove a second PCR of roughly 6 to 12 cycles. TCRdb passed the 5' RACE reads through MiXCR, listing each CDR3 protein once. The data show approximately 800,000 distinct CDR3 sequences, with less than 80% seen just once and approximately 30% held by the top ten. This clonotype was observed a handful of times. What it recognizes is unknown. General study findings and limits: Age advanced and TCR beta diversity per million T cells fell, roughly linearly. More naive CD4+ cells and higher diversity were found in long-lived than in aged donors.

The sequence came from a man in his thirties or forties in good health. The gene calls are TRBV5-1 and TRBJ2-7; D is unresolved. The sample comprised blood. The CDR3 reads CASSLDPTAYEQYF. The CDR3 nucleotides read TGCGCCAGCAGCTTGGACCCGACCGCCTACGAGCAGTACTTC. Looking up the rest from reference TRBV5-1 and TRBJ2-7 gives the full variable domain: KAGVTQTPRYLIKTRGQQVTLSCSPISGHRSVSWYQQTPGQGLQFLFEYFSETQRNKGNFPGRFSGRQFSNSRSEMNVSTLELGDSALYLCASSLDPTAYEQYFGPGTRLTVT.